Listed below are T cell receptor beta chains from one sample, sequenced in a study of T cell responses to AZD1222 COVID-19 vaccine. Profiled with immunoSEQ multiplex PCR; TCRdb holds only in-frame clones, not every one. Of fewer than 70,000 clones listed, 65% to 80% are singletons. Sequenced here: peripheral blood, sampled 28 days after the second AZD1222 dose. Source of these receptors: an adult who received the AZD1222 COVID-19 vaccine. Each CDR3 is given with its conserved first and last residue. D genes are given only for firm matches. The listing skips clone size in some rows; elsewhere it reads once, few, many or a size class.

V,size,length,J,D,DNA,CDR3
TRBV19,.,15,TRBJ1-5,.,TGTGCCAGTAGTTTCGGGTTACGGAGCAATCAGCCCCAGCATTTT,CASSFGLRSNQPQHF
TRBV27,once,14,TRBJ2-2,.,TGTGCCAGCAGTTTAATTTCAGGGACCGGGGAGCTGTTTTTT,CASSLISGTGELFF
TRBV24-1,.,15,TRBJ2-7,TRBD1,TGTGCCAACAACAAACCCGGACAGGGATCCTACGAGCAGTACTTC,CANNKPGQGSYEQYF
TRBV7-9,once,13,TRBJ1-3,.,TGTGCCGCCGGCCCGAACTCTGGAAACACCATATATTTT,CAAGPNSGNTIYF
TRBV6-5,few,15,TRBJ1-2,TRBD1,TGTGCCAGCAGTAGTCGACAGGGAAGCGGGTATGGCTACACCTTC,CASSSRQGSGYGYTF
TRBV3-1/TRBV3-2,.,19,TRBJ2-7,.,TGTGCCAGCAGCCGCAAGCGTGGGGGGAGGACAGGCCAACACTACGAGCAGTACTTC,CASSRKRGGRTGQHYEQYF
TRBV18,.,15,TRBJ1-2,TRBD1,TGTGCCAGCTCACTCCCCGGACAGGGAGACTATGGCTACACCTTC,CASSLPGQGDYGYTF
TRBV2,few,16,TRBJ2-5,TRBD2,TGTGCCAGCAGGACCCCACGACTAGCGGGGGGTGAGACCCAGTACTTC,CASRTPRLAGGETQYF
TRBV2,.,14,TRBJ1-1,.,TGTGCCAGCAGTCCGTTTGGGGGAAAGGCTGAAGCTTTCTTT,CASSPFGGKAEAFF
TRBV27,.,11,TRBJ2-1,.,TGTGCCAGCAGTTTCGGACAGGAGCAGTTCTTC,CASSFGQEQFF
TRBV5-3,.,18,TRBJ1-5,TRBD1,TGTGCCAGAAGCTCCAAAACAATGGGACAGGGATACAATCAGCCCCAGCATTTT,CARSSKTMGQGYNQPQHF
TRBV5-5,once,14,TRBJ1-4,.,TGTGCCAGCAGCTTGGGGCAGGGGCCGGAAAAACTGTTTTTT,CASSLGQGPEKLFF
TRBV7-3,.,16,TRBJ2-3,TRBD2,TGTGCCAGCAGCTTAGGTGGCGGGGGAAGCACAGATACGCAGTATTTT,CASSLGGGGSTDTQYF
TRBV28,.,17,TRBJ1-6,.,TGTGCCAGCAGTTTCCGGGACCCGAGTTTTGTAAATTCACCCCTCCACTTT,CASSFRDPSFVNSPLHF
TRBV2,few,14,TRBJ2-7,.,TGTGCCAGCAGTGCTTACAGGGCGACCTACGAGCAGTACTTC,CASSAYRATYEQYF
TRBV27,.,13,TRBJ1-4,.,TGTGCCAGCAGTTTTAGGACTAATGAAAAACTGTTTTTT,CASSFRTNEKLFF
TRBV5-1,.,16,TRBJ2-5,.,TGCGCCAGCACCCTGGGGGCGGGGGCCAACCAAGAGACCCAGTACTTC,CASTLGAGANQETQYF
TRBV11-3,.,12,TRBJ2-1,TRBD2,TGTGCCAGCAGCCGAAGCGGGGGACCTCAGTTCTTC,CASSRSGGPQFF
TRBV6-2/TRBV6-3,.,12,TRBJ1-2,.,TGTGCCAGCAGTTGGACAGTCTATGGCTACACCTTC,CASSWTVYGYTF
TRBV4-3,few,16,TRBJ2-2,.,TGCGCCAGCAGCCTCGGGCTGGGGGCCGGGGTCGGGGAGCTGTTTTTT,CASSLGLGAGVGELFF
TRBV5-4,.,16,TRBJ2-3,TRBD2,TGTGCCAGCAGCCTCGGGGGGGGCCGGGCTGTTGATACGCAGTATTTT,CASSLGGGRAVDTQYF
TRBV6-5,.,14,TRBJ2-7,TRBD1,TGTGCCAGCAGACGCGGGACAGGGTTTTACGAGCAGTACTTC,CASRRGTGFYEQYF
TRBV6-5,few,13,TRBJ1-5,.,TGTGCCAGCAGTAAACAGGTCAATCAGCCCCAGCATTTT,CASSKQVNQPQHF
TRBV29-1,.,17,TRBJ2-5,TRBD2,TGCAGCGCTCCTCTCCAGCGGGGGGCCGAGGGAAAAGAGACCCAGTACTTC,CSAPLQRGAEGKETQYF
TRBV5-1,.,15,TRBJ1-1,.,TGCGCCAGCAGCCCCCGGTCGAGCAAGAACACTGAAGCTTTCTTT,CASSPRSSKNTEAFF
TRBV5-1,.,16,TRBJ2-3,.,TGCGCCAGCAGCTTGGATGGACAGCCTAGCACAGATACGCAGTATTTT,CASSLDGQPSTDTQYF
TRBV28,.,13,TRBJ1-2,TRBD1,TGTGCCAGCAGCCCAGGGGGCCATTATGGCTACACCTTC,CASSPGGHYGYTF
TRBV2,once,14,TRBJ1-1,.,TGTGCCATCTCAAAGGGCGGGATGAACACTGAAGCTTTCTTT,CAISKGGMNTEAFF
TRBV9,.,14,TRBJ1-2,.,TGTGCCAGCAGCGTAGCTTCGACTGGACATGGCTACACCTTC,CASSVASTGHGYTF
TRBV5-4,.,18,TRBJ1-4,TRBD1,TGTGCCAGCAGCTCCGGGACAGGGGTCCCGGGGAGGAGGGAAAAACTGTTTTTT,CASSSGTGVPGRREKLFF
TRBV11-2,.,13,TRBJ2-3,.,TGTGCCAGCCGCGGTGAGGCCCCAGATACGCAGTATTTT,CASRGEAPDTQYF
TRBV5-1,.,15,TRBJ1-2,.,TGCGCCAGCCAAAAGGCCCCAGGGCCCTTTGCTGGCTACACCTTC,CASQKAPGPFAGYTF
TRBV7-2,.,17,TRBJ1-3,TRBD1,TGTGCCAGCAGCTACAGGGGGCCGAAGAGCTCTGGAAACACCATATATTTT,CASSYRGPKSSGNTIYF
TRBV3-1/TRBV3-2,.,11,TRBJ2-7,.,TGTGCCAGCAGAGGGTTCCACGAGCAGTACTTC,CASRGFHEQYF
TRBV4-3,.,15,TRBJ1-1,.,TGCGCCAGCAGCCAGCCGGGACATAAGAACACTGAAGCTTTCTTT,CASSQPGHKNTEAFF
TRBV29-1,.,14,TRBJ2-1,TRBD2,TGCAGCGTTGAGACAGCGGGGGGATACAATGAGCAGTTCTTC,CSVETAGGYNEQFF
TRBV3-1/TRBV3-2,.,14,TRBJ1-4,.,TGTGCCAGCAGCCAAAAGGGCTCGGGTGAAAAACTGTTTTTT,CASSQKGSGEKLFF
TRBV30,.,11,TRBJ1-1,TRBD1,TGTGCCTGGAGTACGGGACAGGGAGATCTATTT,CAWSTGQGDLF
TRBV30,.,16,TRBJ1-2,TRBD1,TGTGCCTGGACTCCGAAGACGGACAGGGGGTATTATGGCTACACCTTC,CAWTPKTDRGYYGYTF
TRBV6-6,.,14,TRBJ2-5,.,TGTGCCAGCAGTTACCTCCTAAGGGAAGAGACCCAGTACTTC,CASSYLLREETQYF
TRBV5-6,.,15,TRBJ2-4,.,TGTGCCAGCAGATTGTCACCTACGGGGCGGGCCATTCAGTACTTC,CASRLSPTGRAIQYF
TRBV28,.,15,TRBJ1-4,TRBD1,TGTGCCAGCAGTTTACAACAGGGGCAAAATGAAAAACTGTTTTTT,CASSLQQGQNEKLFF
TRBV6-5,.,15,TRBJ1-1,.,TGTGCCAGCAGTTACTCTAAAGGGTTGAACACTGAAGCTTTCTTT,CASSYSKGLNTEAFF
TRBV2,.,14,TRBJ2-7,.,TGTGCCAGCAGTGAACTGGACAGCTCCTACGAGCAGTACTTC,CASSELDSSYEQYF
TRBV6-4,.,16,TRBJ1-1,.,TGTGCCAGCAGTGGGCCCATTTTGGGCCGGAACACTGAAGCTTTCTTT,CASSGPILGRNTEAFF
TRBV29-1,.,16,TRBJ2-1,.,TGCAGCGTTGAAGATCTAATTCGGCACTCCTACAATGAGCAGTTCTTC,CSVEDLIRHSYNEQFF